The 21 T cell receptor beta chains in this list originate from one sample, sequenced in a study of blood T cell repertoires in COVID-19. Profiled with immunoSEQ multiplex PCR; TCRdb holds only in-frame clones, not every one. Of around 200,000 clones listed, around 82% were seen once; the top ten hold around 2.5%. Sequenced: peripheral blood. These receptors all come from a woman aged 40 to 49 with active or convalescent COVID-19.

The chain is built from TRBV9 and TRBJ2-7; 11 bases match TRBD2. The CDR3 is 15 residues long. Germline CDR1 is SGDLS and CDR2 is YYNGEE. The V segment lost 0 bases and the J segment 2 bases; nucleotides outside the gene matches: 1. CDR3 sequence reads: CASSVASGGPYEQYF. The CDR3 DNA follows: TGTGCCAGCAGCGTAGCTAGCGGGGGGCCCTACGAGCAGTACTTC. Full variable domain (remainder filled in from reference TRBV9 and TRBJ2-7): DSGVTQTPKHLITATGQRVTLRCSPRSGDLSVYWYQQSLDQGLQFLIQYYNGEERAKGNILERFSAQQFPDLHSELNLSSLELGDSALYFCASSVASGGPYEQYFGPGTRLTVT.

The chain links TRBV7-8 to TRBJ1-1; the D is unclear. The germline V and J ends were trimmed by 5 bases and 1 base, with 14 bases remaining between them. From germline, CDR1 is SGHVS and CDR2 FQNEAQ. The CDR3 spans 15 residues. The CDR3 here is CASSTKRGSNTEAFF. CDR3 coding DNA: TGTGCCAGCAGCACAAAGCGGGGTTCGAACACTGAAGCTTTCTTT. Full variable domain (rest looked up from reference TRBV7-8 and TRBJ1-1): GAGVSQSPRYKVAKRGQDVALRCDPISGHVSLFWYQQALGQGPEFLTYFQNEAQLDKSGLPSDRFFAERPEGSVSTLKIQRTQQEDSAVYLCASSTKRGSNTEAFFGQGTRLTVV.

The V and J genes are TRBV7-9 and TRBJ2-1, with 13 positions matching TRBD2. Trimming at V came to 0 bases and at J to 3 bases, leaving 5 bases not matched to a gene. CDR3 length: 18 residues. Germline-derived CDR1 and CDR2 are SEHNR and FQNEAQ (reference sequence). The CDR3: CASSLASLAGGRYNEQFF. In DNA, the CDR3 is TGTGCCAGCAGCTTAGCGTCACTAGCGGGAGGGCGCTACAATGAGCAGTTCTTC.

The chain recombines TRBV7-2 with TRBJ1-2; 8 bases line up with TRBD1. This CDR3 contains 15 residues. Germline loops: CDR1 SGHTA, CDR2 FQGNSA. V lost 5 bases to trimming and J lost 1 base; unmatched junction nucleotides: 6. CDR3: CASSPRTGYNYGYTF. The CDR3 DNA sequence: TGTGCCAGCAGCCCGCGGACAGGGTATAACTATGGCTACACCTTC.

V and J are TRBV7-6 and TRBJ2-2, with D unresolved. The CDR3 covers 15 residues. The germline gives CDR1 SGHVS, CDR2 FNYEAQ. The V and J ends lost 1 base and 4 bases respectively, with 10 bases between them. CDR3 bases: TGTGCCAGCAGCTTAGGAAACAGCATCACCGGGGAGCTGTTTTTT. It codes for CASSLGNSITGELFF.

This chain connects TRBV19 to TRBJ2-1; 7 nucleotides line up with TRBD2. The CDR3 loop spans 16 amino acids. With 1 base clipped from V and 2 bases from J, the junction kept 5 bases outside the gene matches. Germline loops: CDR1 LNHDA, CDR2 SQIVND (reference sequence). The CDR3 is CASSIAGRGAYNEQFF. CDR3 nucleotides: TGTGCCAGTAGTATAGCAGGTCGGGGGGCCTACAATGAGCAGTTCTTC.

This chain links TRBV7-2 with TRBJ2-1; a weak D match, TRBD1 (6 bases). The germline V gene encodes CDR1 SGHTA and CDR2 FQGNSA. This CDR3 has 15 amino acids. V dropped 5 bases and J dropped 5 bases, with 16 bases sitting between them. DNA of the CDR3: TGTGCCAGCAGCCGCTTTACGGCAGGGGACAATGAGCAGTTCTTC. Protein: CASSRFTAGDNEQFF.

CDR3 amino acids: CASSIAGGSANEQFF. The CDR3 nucleotides are TGTGCCAGCAGCATAGCGGGAGGTTCCGCAAATGAGCAGTTCTTC. V usage is TRBV6-5 and J usage is TRBJ2-1, with TRBD2 identical over 10 bases. Germline values: CDR1 MNHEY, CDR2 SVGAGI. This CDR3 contains 15 residues. V was pared by 6 bases and J by 7 bases, with 9 bases of the junction left unmatched.

V gene TRBV30 combines with J gene TRBJ1-2; tentatively, D is TRBD1 (5 bases). CDR3 length: 12 amino acids. CDR1 and CDR2 (germline): GTSNPN, SVGIG (reference sequence). The V end lost 1 base, the J end lost 5 bases, and 8 bases lay between the germline ends. CDR3 DNA: TGTGCCTGGAGTGCCCGGGGGTATGGCTACACCTTC. This codes for CAWSARGYGYTF.

V is TRBV7-3 and J is TRBJ2-3; the match to TRBD2 covers 11 bases. With V trimmed by 1 base and J by 8 bases, 2 bases remained unmatched. The germline CDR1 and CDR2 sequences are SGHTA and FQGTGA. The CDR3 is 14 amino acids. This CDR3 reads CASSLIAGGSTQYF. CDR3 sequence (DNA): TGTGCCAGCAGCTTAATAGCGGGAGGGTCTACGCAGTATTTT.

The chain carries TRBV7-2 and TRBJ1-5, with 7 bases matching TRBD1. J gave up 3 bases and V 2 bases, and 4 bases lay outside the gene matches. CDR3 size: 15 residues. CDR1 is SGHTA, CDR2 FQGNSA, per germline. In DNA form, the CDR3 reads TGTGCCAGCAGCTTATTCGGGACAGACAATCAGCCCCAGCATTTT. Encoded protein: CASSLFGTDNQPQHF. Looking up the rest from reference TRBV7-2 and TRBJ1-5 gives the full variable domain: GAGVSQSPSNKVTEKGKDVELRCDPISGHTALYWYRQSLGQGLEFLIYFQGNSAPDKSGLPSDRFSAERTGGSVSTLTIQRTQQEDSAVYLCASSLFGTDNQPQHFGDGTRLSIL.

The chain links TRBV29-1 to TRBJ2-5, with 10 bases aligning to TRBD2. The trim removed 7 bases at V and 2 bases at J, leaving 13 bases unmatched. Germline V gene lookup returns CDR1 SQVTM and CDR2 ANQGSEA. The CDR3 runs 16 residues. The CDR3 DNA reads TGCAGCGCCATACTGCTCCTAGCGGGGGCACAAGAGACCCAGTACTTC. It is translated as CSAILLLAGAQETQYF.

This chain uses TRBV4-2 with TRBJ1-5, with TRBD1 identical over 8 bases. CDR1 is LGHNA and CDR2 is YNFKEQ in the germline V gene. V trimming: 1 base; J trimming: 5 bases; junction bases outside the gene matches: 1. The CDR3 totals 14 residues. DNA of the CDR3: TGTGCCAGCAGCCAAGTGACAGGGGATCAGCCCCAGCATTTT. It is translated as CASSQVTGDQPQHF.

The CDR3 protein is CASSPGTNPYEQYF. DNA for the CDR3: TGTGCCAGCAGCCCGGGAACTAATCCCTACGAGCAGTACTTC. The chain carries TRBV3-1 (or the pseudogene TRBV3-2) and TRBJ2-7; D may be TRBD2 (5 bases). V shed 4 bases and J shed 2 bases, with 12 bases lying between them. CDR1 and CDR2 from the germline V gene are LGHDT and YNNKEL (reference sequence). This CDR3 comprises 14 residues.

The gene calls are TRBV29-1 and TRBJ1-1; D remains ambiguous. Germline lookup yields CDR1 SQVTM and CDR2 ANQGSEA. Trimming left V 4 bases short and J 10 bases short, with 16 bases between. The CDR3 loop spans 12 amino acids. The CDR3 nucleotides are TGCAGCGTTGTAGGGCCTCCCGCGGGAGCTTTCTTT. Translated, it gives CSVVGPPAGAFF.

The chain combines TRBV4-3 with TRBJ1-1; 7 bases are a match to TRBD1. The trim removed 5 bases at V and 2 bases at J, leaving 5 bases unmatched. Per germline, CDR1 LGHNA and CDR2 YSLEER. This CDR3 spans 14 amino acids. CDR3 nucleotides: TGCGCCAGCAGCTCCGGGACAGCAAACACTGAAGCTTTCTTT. Protein: CASSSGTANTEAFF.

The CDR3 DNA reads TGTGCCAGCAGCTTACAGGGGGCGCGGTCTAATGAAAAACTGTTTTTT. It yields the protein CASSLQGARSNEKLFF. The genes are TRBV5-4 and TRBJ1-4; TRBD1 matches at 9 bases. V shed 2 bases, J shed 3 bases, and the junction held 5 bases outside the gene matches. The CDR3 spans 16 residues. Looked up from germline, CDR1 is SGHNT and CDR2 is YYREEE (reference sequence).

This clone has a handful of counts. This sample includes further DNA sequences coding for the same CDR3. The V call is TRBV27, the J call TRBJ1-2, with 8 bases aligning to TRBD1. Germline assignment: CDR1 MNHEY and CDR2 SMNVEV (reference sequence). This CDR3 contains 15 residues. V lost 2 bases, J lost 1 base, and 3 bases stayed unmatched. The CDR3 protein is CASSLKQGGNYGYTF. Written as DNA, the CDR3 is TGTGCCAGCAGTTTAAAACAGGGGGGTAACTATGGCTACACCTTC.

This clone was observed once. The V gene is TRBV5-1, the J gene TRBJ1-3, with a possible D match to TRBD1 (5 bases). The V gene's germline CDR1 is SGHRS and CDR2 YFSETQ. Trimming took 4 bases from V and 0 from J, leaving 11 bases between them. The CDR3 has 15 amino acids. The CDR3 DNA is TGCGCCAGCAGCAACGGACATACCTCTGGAAACACCATATATTTT. Its translation: CASSNGHTSGNTIYF.

The chain couples TRBV7-3 to TRBJ2-3, with 7 bases aligning to TRBD1. Germline V CDR1 and CDR2: SGHTA, FQGTGA. V lost 6 bases to trimming and J lost 2 bases; unmatched junction nucleotides: 8. The CDR3 covers 15 residues. In DNA form, the CDR3 reads TGTGCCAGCAGATCCGGGGACAGAAACACAGATACGCAGTATTTT. As protein: CASRSGDRNTDTQYF.

V is TRBV7-3 and J is TRBJ2-1, with 13 bases identical to TRBD2. CDR1 and CDR2 (germline): SGHTA, FQGTGA. This CDR3 spans 17 amino acids. Trimming took 4 bases from V and 6 from J; bases not matched to a gene: 9. The CDR3 loop reads CASSSTPGLAGFNEQFF. In DNA form, the CDR3 reads TGTGCCAGCAGCTCAACCCCGGGACTAGCGGGGTTCAATGAGCAGTTCTTC.